This is a list of T cell receptor beta chains from one sample in a study of blood T cell repertoires in COVID-19. Libraries were prepared by immunoSEQ multiplex PCR; TCRdb keeps only in-frame clonotypes and omits some of them. The table has approximately 210,000 clones, about nine tenths seen once. Input material: peripheral blood. The source of these receptors is a man aged 40-50 years with acute or convalescent COVID-19. CDR3s include the opening cysteine and the closing phenylalanine or tryptophan. D genes are given only for firm matches. The size entry is marked missing in some rows and otherwise reads once, few, many or a size class.

V,J,size,D,DNA,CDR3
TRBV7-9,TRBJ2-7,.,.,TGTGCCAGCAGCACCCCAACAGGAGTAAACGCCTACGAGCAGTACTTC,CASSTPTGVNAYEQYF
TRBV5-1,TRBJ1-1,.,TRBD1,TGCGCCAGCAGCTATTCAGCAGGGGGATCGGGCACTGAAGCTTTCTTT,CASSYSAGGSGTEAFF
TRBV28,TRBJ1-2,once,.,TGTGCCAGCAGTATTGATCTCACTTTCTATGGCTACACCTTC,CASSIDLTFYGYTF
TRBV5-1,TRBJ1-2,.,TRBD1,TGCGCCAGCAGCCCGGACAGGGCCTATGGCTACACCTTC,CASSPDRAYGYTF
TRBV7-6,TRBJ2-7,.,TRBD2,TGTGCCAGCAGCTTAGCACCCGGGACTAGCGGTCTCTACGAGCAGTACTTC,CASSLAPGTSGLYEQYF
TRBV4-2,TRBJ2-1,.,TRBD2,TGTGCCAGCAGCCATGTATCGGGACTAGGTATCGATGAGCAGTTCTTC,CASSHVSGLGIDEQFF
TRBV10-1,TRBJ2-2,.,.,TGCGCCAGCAGTGAGTCGAGTCTGAACACCGGGGAGCTGTTTTTT,CASSESSLNTGELFF
TRBV28,TRBJ1-1,.,TRBD1,TGTGCCAGCAGTTTACAGGGGGCATTGGGCGCTTTCTTT,CASSLQGALGAFF
TRBV3-1/TRBV3-2,TRBJ2-7,.,TRBD2,TGTGCCAGCAGCCAAGATGGGTTCGGGACGGGAGGGCCCGAGCAGTACTTC,CASSQDGFGTGGPEQYF
TRBV6-5,TRBJ2-5,.,TRBD1,TGTGCCAGCAGTTACGGTGCAGGGGGAGAGACCCAGTACTTC,CASSYGAGGETQYF
TRBV7-2,TRBJ1-2,.,.,TGTGCCAGCAGCTTAAATATAGACCGGAGTGGCTACACCTTC,CASSLNIDRSGYTF
TRBV11-2,TRBJ2-3,.,TRBD2,TGTGCCAGCAGCCCAACTAGCGGCCAAAGGTATTTT,CASSPTSGQRYF
TRBV6-2/TRBV6-3,TRBJ2-3,.,TRBD2,TGTGCCAGCAGTCCAGGTATAAGGCCTAGCGGACACCTAAGGGATACGCAGTATTTT,CASSPGIRPSGHLRDTQYF
TRBV25-1,TRBJ2-7,.,.,TGTGCCAGCAGTGAAACAGCCTACGAGCAGTACTTC,CASSETAYEQYF
TRBV6-2/TRBV6-3,TRBJ2-2,.,TRBD2,TGTGCCAGCAGTTACACTAGCGGGAGTATGTACACCGGGGAGCTGTTTTTT,CASSYTSGSMYTGELFF
TRBV5-6,TRBJ2-2,.,.,TGTGCCAGCAGAGAGCGCGGGCGGGGCAGGGAGCTGTTTTTT,CASRERGRGRELFF
TRBV2,TRBJ2-5,.,TRBD1,TGTGCCAGCAGTGGAACAGGGGGCAGGGAGACCCAGTACTTC,CASSGTGGRETQYF
TRBV7-9,TRBJ2-6,few,.,TGTGCCAGCAGCTTTACTGGGGCCAACGTCCTGACTTTC,CASSFTGANVLTF
TRBV11-2,TRBJ2-7,.,.,TGTGCCAGCAGCTTAGATTCGGTCTACGAGCAGTACTTC,CASSLDSVYEQYF
TRBV19,TRBJ2-1,.,TRBD2,TGTGCCAGTAGTTTGGGACTAGCCTACAATGAGCAGTTCTTC,CASSLGLAYNEQFF
TRBV7-2,TRBJ1-3,.,.,TGTGCCAGCAGCTATCAGGGTTTCTCTGGAAACACCATATATTTT,CASSYQGFSGNTIYF
TRBV15,TRBJ1-5,.,.,TGTGCCACCAGCCCCCCGCCCCCCTCGCGGCAGCCCCAGCATTTT,CATSPPPPSRQPQHF
TRBV14,TRBJ2-1,.,.,TGTGCCAGCAGCTACAACCTCCTAGCTTTCAATGAGCAGTTCTTC,CASSYNLLAFNEQFF
TRBV2,TRBJ1-4,.,.,TGTGCCAGCAGAAGCCTCAGGGTTGCAACTAATGAAAAACTGTTTTTT,CASRSLRVATNEKLFF
TRBV6-5,TRBJ2-5,.,TRBD1,TGTGCCAGCAGTCAATATTCAGGGGGCCAAGAGACCCAGTACTTC,CASSQYSGGQETQYF
TRBV6-5,TRBJ1-2,few,TRBD1,TGTGCCAGCAGAGAGACAGGGAGAAACTATGGCTACACCTTC,CASRETGRNYGYTF
TRBV30,TRBJ2-3,.,.,TGTGCCTGGAGTGTACAAGAAACGCAGTATTTT,CAWSVQETQYF
TRBV6-5,TRBJ1-1,.,TRBD1,TGTGCCAGCAGTTACGGATGGGGACAGTTGAACACTGAAGCTTTCTTT,CASSYGWGQLNTEAFF
TRBV2,TRBJ2-2,.,TRBD1,TGTGCCAGCAGTTACGGTCGAGGGGGCCCCCCGAACACCGGGGAGCTGTTTTTT,CASSYGRGGPPNTGELFF
TRBV2,TRBJ2-5,.,.,TGTGCCAGCCGGCTGCAGCGGGCGTACCAAGAGACCCAGTACTTC,CASRLQRAYQETQYF
TRBV6-5,TRBJ1-2,.,.,TGTGCCAGCAGTTACAAGGAGAGTTATGGCTACACCTTC,CASSYKESYGYTF
TRBV11-3,TRBJ2-2,once,.,TGTGCCAGCAGCCTAGAGTTTACAAACACCGGGGAGCTGTTTTTT,CASSLEFTNTGELFF
TRBV21-1,TRBJ1-2,.,.,TGTGCCAGCAGCAAATCGGGGGGAGACTATGGCTACACCTTC,CASSKSGGDYGYTF
TRBV7-9,TRBJ2-5,.,.,TGTGCCAGCAGCTTGGGCAGGGTGGAGACCCAGTACTTC,CASSLGRVETQYF
TRBV5-6,TRBJ2-2,.,.,TGTGCCAGCAGCCCAAAAGGCAGGGTCAGCACCGGGGAGCTGTTTTTT,CASSPKGRVSTGELFF
TRBV5-1,TRBJ2-5,.,TRBD2,TGCGCCAGCAGCTTGGGACTAGCGGGAGACGGGGGAGAGACCCAGTACTTC,CASSLGLAGDGGETQYF
TRBV5-1,TRBJ2-7,.,.,TGCGCCAGCAGCCCATCGGGGGTCTCACGTTACGAGCAGTACTTC,CASSPSGVSRYEQYF
TRBV6-5,TRBJ1-5,.,.,TGTGCCAGCAGTTTGGGAGGGGTTGGCAATCAGCCCCAGCATTTT,CASSLGGVGNQPQHF
TRBV27,TRBJ2-2,few,.,TGTGCCAGCAGTTTGAATAGCCTAGACACCGGGGAGCTGTTTTTT,CASSLNSLDTGELFF
TRBV6-1,TRBJ2-6,.,.,TGTGCCAGCAGTGAAATTGGAGGGTACGGGGCCAACGTCCTGACTTTC,CASSEIGGYGANVLTF
TRBV10-3,TRBJ2-7,.,TRBD1,TGTGCCATCAGCCGGAAAAACGGACAGGGCTTTTCAGGCGAGCAGTACTTC,CAISRKNGQGFSGEQYF
TRBV23-1,TRBJ1-5,.,.,TGCGCCAGCAGTCCACCCAGTCGTGATAGCAATCAGCCCCAGCATTTT,CASSPPSRDSNQPQHF
TRBV12-3/TRBV12-4,TRBJ2-7,.,TRBD1,TGTGCCAGCAGACGACAGGGTTTCGAGCAGTACTTC,CASRRQGFEQYF
TRBV2,TRBJ2-7,.,TRBD2,TGTGCCAGCAGTGAAGAGCCCGGGGGGTCACCCTACGAGCAGTACTTC,CASSEEPGGSPYEQYF
TRBV19,TRBJ2-7,.,.,TGTGCCAGCTCCTACTCGCTCTCCTACGAGCAGTACTTC,CASSYSLSYEQYF
TRBV6-1,TRBJ2-5,.,TRBD2,TGTGCCAGCAGTGCGAGACTAGCGGGACTGGAATCGGAGACCCAGTACTTC,CASSARLAGLESETQYF
TRBV5-6,TRBJ2-7,.,.,TGTGCCAGCAGCTTGGACAGTTACTACGAGCAGTACTTC,CASSLDSYYEQYF
TRBV6-2/TRBV6-3,TRBJ2-1,.,.,TGTGCCAGCAGTTACAAGAGTCCCCATGAGCAGTTCTTC,CASSYKSPHEQFF
TRBV29-1,TRBJ2-1,.,TRBD2,TGCAGCGTTGAAGATAGCGGGAGGGCCCCGGATGAGCAGTTCTTC,CSVEDSGRAPDEQFF
TRBV28,TRBJ1-1,.,.,TGTGCCAGCAGTTTACCCATGAACACTGAAGCTTTCTTT,CASSLPMNTEAFF
TRBV27,TRBJ2-7,.,.,TGTGCCAGCAGTCCCTATGGAGGGCCCTCTTCCTCCTACGAGCAGTACTTC,CASSPYGGPSSSYEQYF
TRBV6-6,TRBJ2-1,.,TRBD2,TGTGCCAGCAGTTCTAGCGGAGTGGACAATGAGCAGTTCTTC,CASSSSGVDNEQFF